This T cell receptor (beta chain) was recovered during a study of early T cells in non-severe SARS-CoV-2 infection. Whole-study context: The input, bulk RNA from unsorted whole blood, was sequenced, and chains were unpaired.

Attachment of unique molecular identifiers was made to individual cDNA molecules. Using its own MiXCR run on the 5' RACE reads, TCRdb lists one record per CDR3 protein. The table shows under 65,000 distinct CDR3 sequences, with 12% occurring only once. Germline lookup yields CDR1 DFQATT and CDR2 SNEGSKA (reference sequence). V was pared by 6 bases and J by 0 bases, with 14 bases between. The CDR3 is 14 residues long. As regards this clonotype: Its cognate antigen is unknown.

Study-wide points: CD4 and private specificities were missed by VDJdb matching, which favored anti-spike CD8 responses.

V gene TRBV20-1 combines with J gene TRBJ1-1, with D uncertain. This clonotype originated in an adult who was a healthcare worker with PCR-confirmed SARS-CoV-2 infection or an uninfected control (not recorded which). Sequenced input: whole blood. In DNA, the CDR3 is TGCAGTGCACGGCACCCCGAGATGAACACTGAAGCTTTCTTT. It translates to CSARHPEMNTEAFF.